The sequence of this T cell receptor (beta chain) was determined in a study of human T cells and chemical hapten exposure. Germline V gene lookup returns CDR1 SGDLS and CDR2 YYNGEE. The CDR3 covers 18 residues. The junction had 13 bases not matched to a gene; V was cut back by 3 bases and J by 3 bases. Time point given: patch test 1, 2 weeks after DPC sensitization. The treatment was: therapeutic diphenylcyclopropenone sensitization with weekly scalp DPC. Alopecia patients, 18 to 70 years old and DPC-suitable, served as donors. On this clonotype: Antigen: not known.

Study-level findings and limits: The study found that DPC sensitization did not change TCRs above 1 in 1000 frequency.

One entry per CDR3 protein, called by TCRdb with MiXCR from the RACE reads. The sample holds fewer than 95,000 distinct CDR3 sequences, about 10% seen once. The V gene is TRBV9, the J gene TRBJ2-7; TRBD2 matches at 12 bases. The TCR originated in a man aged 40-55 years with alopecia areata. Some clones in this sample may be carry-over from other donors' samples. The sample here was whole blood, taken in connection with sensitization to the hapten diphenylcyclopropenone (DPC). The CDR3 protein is CASSERGTSGSSDYEQYV. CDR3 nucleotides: TGTGCCAGCAGCGAGCGGGGGACTAGCGGGTCTTCCGACTACGAGCAGTACGTC.